The rows below give T cell receptor beta chains drawn from one sample of a study of blood T cell repertoires in COVID-19. Produced via immunoSEQ multiplex PCR; TCRdb's table is partial and in-frame only. Among roughly 120,000 clones listed, about 90% were seen once. Sequencing was carried out using peripheral blood. These receptors came from a human donor in a cohort sampled during active COVID-19. Both conserved end residues are part of each CDR3. D genes are given only for firm matches. A row's size may be missing; if present it is once, few, many or a size class.

clone_size	d_call	v_call	j_call	cdr3_aa	cdr3_nt
NA	NA	TRBV6-4	TRBJ1-5	CASSPVGQSNQPQHF	TGTGCCAGCAGTCCCGTTGGACAAAGCAATCAGCCCCAGCATTTT
NA	TRBD2	TRBV4-2	TRBJ2-1	CASSLWTSGMDEQFF	TGTGCCAGCAGCCTATGGACTAGCGGGATGGATGAGCAGTTCTTC
NA	NA	TRBV7-7	TRBJ2-5	CASSFQDGSPKETQYF	TGTGCTAGCAGCTTTCAAGACGGGTCTCCCAAAGAGACCCAGTACTTC
NA	NA	TRBV9	TRBJ2-5	CASSVGTGITETQYF	TGTGCCAGCAGCGTAGGTACGGGGATCACAGAGACCCAGTACTTC
once	NA	TRBV29-1	TRBJ2-1	CSGGDSREQFF	TGCAGCGGGGGGGACAGTCGTGAGCAGTTCTTC
NA	TRBD2	TRBV4-1	TRBJ2-7	CASSQAPGLGANEQYF	TGCGCCAGCAGCCAAGCACCGGGACTAGGGGCCAACGAGCAGTACTTC
once	TRBD1	TRBV7-3	TRBJ1-6	CASSPSDRGRSSPLHF	TGTGCCAGCAGCCCATCGGACAGGGGGAGAAGTTCACCCCTCCACTTT
NA	NA	TRBV5-6	TRBJ2-7	CASSPPTGYEQYF	TGTGCCAGCAGCCCTCCCACGGGGTACGAGCAGTACTTC
NA	NA	TRBV30	TRBJ1-2	CAWSVSSIYGYTF	TGTGCCTGGAGTGTATCTAGTATTTATGGCTACACCTTC
NA	TRBD1	TRBV9	TRBJ2-3	CASSVGSGQGGVDTQYF	TGTGCCAGCAGCGTAGGCTCGGGACAGGGGGGAGTAGATACGCAGTATTTT
NA	TRBD2	TRBV5-1	TRBJ2-1	CASSLVTSGRTNEQFF	TGCGCCAGCAGCTTGGTGACTAGCGGGAGAACGAATGAGCAGTTCTTC
NA	TRBD2	TRBV13	TRBJ2-7	CASSPSVLGGGYEQYF	TGTGCCAGCAGCCCGAGCGTCCTCGGGGGGGGCTACGAGCAGTACTTC
NA	NA	TRBV5-1	TRBJ2-3	CASSLGQGSTDTQYF	TGCGCCAGCAGCTTGGGGCAGGGTTCCACAGATACGCAGTATTTT
NA	NA	TRBV12-5	TRBJ1-5	CASGPTTISNQPQHF	TGTGCTAGTGGTCCCACCACAATCAGCAATCAGCCCCAGCATTTT
NA	TRBD1	TRBV3-1/TRBV3-2	TRBJ2-7	CASSSGTGGYEQYF	TGTGCCAGCAGCTCCGGGACAGGGGGCTACGAGCAGTACTTC
NA	NA	TRBV7-8	TRBJ1-3	CASSLRTVSGNTIYF	TGTGCCAGCAGCTTAAGGACTGTATCTGGAAACACCATATATTTT
NA	NA	TRBV19	TRBJ1-1	CASRDGTGRLHTEAFF	TGTGCCAGTAGGGATGGAACAGGGAGACTCCACACTGAAGCTTTCTTT
once	TRBD1	TRBV14	TRBJ1-3	CASSPGTAGNTIYF	TGTGCCAGCAGCCCCGGGACAGCTGGAAACACCATATATTTT
NA	NA	TRBV4-1	TRBJ2-3	CASSQGGPANTDTQYF	TGCGCCAGCAGCCAGGGGGGACCAGCCAACACAGATACGCAGTATTTT
NA	NA	TRBV25-1	TRBJ2-2	CASAPRRAGELFF	TGTGCCAGCGCACCGAGGCGGGCCGGGGAGCTGTTTTTT
NA	TRBD2	TRBV7-6	TRBJ2-1	CASSLLSASGKDEQFF	TGTGCCAGCAGCTTACTAAGCGCTAGCGGGAAGGATGAGCAGTTCTTC
NA	TRBD1	TRBV6-5	TRBJ2-5	CASSGVGTGEETQYF	TGTGCCAGCAGCGGCGTGGGGACAGGGGAAGAGACCCAGTACTTC